The text below deals with one T cell receptor (beta chain). Its target is not known. This CDR3 spans 14 amino acids. The germline gives CDR1 MDHEN, CDR2 SYDVKM. The ends were cut back, 3 bases at V and 6 bases at J, with 15 bases in the middle. The data belong to a study of beta chain features in type 1 diabetes. In the study overall: When patients were set against healthy donors, age, gender and cell yields were similar. All samples together contributed more than 90,000,000 sorted cells for examination. Regarding the study as a whole: All four CD4+ subsets of Type 1 diabetes patients contained TCRB CDR3s that were moderately but significantly shorter.

Of the isolated RNA, all was reverse transcribed, and so the sequenced material was expressed TCRB transcripts. Only in-frame clones appear in the TCRdb table, and some are missing; sequencing was by immunoSEQ multiplex PCR. This table holds more than 250,000 clones, around an eighth found once. CD4+ naive, central memory, regulatory and stem cell-like memory subsets were isolated by sorting on CD45RO/CCR7/CD25/CD127/CD95/CD27. V is TRBV28 and J is TRBJ2-7; D might be TRBD2 (5 bases). This clonotype originated in a man aged 25 to 45 with type 1 diabetes. Sequences were obtained from naive CD4+ T cells from blood. CDR3 in amino acids: CASSLVRELSEQYF. DNA of the CDR3: TGTGCCAGCAGTTTGGTGAGGGAACTAAGCGAGCAGTACTTC.